These 4 T cell receptor beta chains came from one sample sequenced in a study of T-cell reconstitution after alpha-beta-depleted transplantation in children. Unique molecular identifiers featured in how the TCRbeta library was prepared. TCRdb independently ran MiXCR on the PCR reads; one entry per CDR3 protein. This sample has about 500,000 distinct CDR3 sequences, with 32% found just once. Here the sequenced sample was PBMCs from the stem cell graft donor, taken from the stem cell graft. These receptors were collected from a human donor who donated a stem cell graft to a child with aplastic anemia.

The rearrangement joins TRBV7-2 to TRBJ2-5, with 10 bases matching TRBD2. The CDR3 contains 15 residues. Germline assignment: CDR1 SGHTA and CDR2 FQGNSA. V lost 3 bases and J lost 7; bases outside the gene matches: 8. CDR3 sequence reads: CASSFTSSGRGTQYF. CDR3 nucleotide sequence: TGTGCCAGCAGCTTCACCAGCAGCGGGAGGGGGACCCAGTACTTC.

The chain links TRBV28 to TRBJ2-7; D call uncertain. Between the trimmed V and J ends, which lost 5 bases and 2 bases, there was a span of 10 bases. The CDR3 has 13 amino acids. Looked up from germline, CDR1 is MDHEN and CDR2 is SYDVKM. The CDR3 here is CASSSVGAYEQYF. The CDR3 nucleotides are TGTGCCAGCAGTAGTGTTGGGGCCTACGAGCAGTACTTC.

This chain joins TRBV12-3 or TRBV12-4 and TRBJ2-5; D remains unclear. V lost 6 bases and J lost 1, with 9 bases in between. The CDR3 contains 13 residues. The CDR3 loop reads CASSYSAQETQYF. For the CDR3, the DNA is TGTGCCAGCAGCTACAGTGCCCAAGAGACCCAGTACTTC.

This clonotype was counted only a few times. The chain recombines TRBV12-3 or TRBV12-4 with TRBJ1-3; 8 bases match TRBD1. The J segment lost 1 base and the V segment lost 7 bases, leaving 6 bases of the junction unmatched. This CDR3 has 15 amino acids. This CDR3 is CASTGDRRSGNTIYF. DNA for the CDR3: TGTGCCAGCACCGGGGACAGGCGGTCTGGAAACACCATATATTTT.